This TCR beta chain was found in a study of beta chain features in type 1 diabetes. Overall study: Sorted cells examined across all samples numbered about 110,000,000. Overall study results and limits: Fewer insertions but more deletions were seen at VDJ junctions in type 1 diabetes patients. Shorter TCRB CDR3s, moderately but significantly so, marked every one of the four CD4+ subsets in Type 1 diabetes patients.

The germline V gene encodes CDR1 SQVTM and CDR2 ANQGSEA. V was pared by 2 bases and J by 14 bases, with 10 bases of the junction left unmatched. The CDR3 is 15 amino acids. With respect to this clone: Its target is not known.

Donors underwent one heparinised blood draw, 90 to 150 mL on average. Expressed TCRB transcripts were sequenced, since all the RNA that had been isolated was reverse transcribed. The assay was immunoSEQ multiplex PCR, and TCRdb's table has in-frame clones only and misses some. Of under 950,000 clones in the sample, under 20% were seen once. What was sequenced was naive CD4+ T cells from blood. This sequence joins TRBV29-1 and TRBJ2-1; 15 bases agree with TRBD2. The receptor's source is a woman aged 18-29 years in good health. CDR3 amino acids: CSVELGLAGGPVKFF. CDR3 nucleotides: TGCAGCGTTGAACTGGGACTAGCGGGAGGCCCCGTTAAGTTCTTC.